One and the same sample provided the 19 T cell receptor beta chains below, sequenced in a study of T cells in Graves' hyperthyroidism and ophthalmopathy. What was amplified from RNA transcripts were TCR beta CDR3 regions. The TCR CDR3 first-round RT-PCR relied on the HTBI primer set. TCRdb re-called the multiplex PCR reads with MiXCR, one entry per CDR3 protein. Among approximately 720,000 distinct CDR3 sequences listed, approximately 19% were seen once. The sequencing input was blood. These receptors all come from a woman between 45 and 60 years old with Graves' hyperthyroidism that later progressed to Graves' ophthalmopathy.

The chain uses TRBV5-1 and TRBJ2-3; D gene ambiguous. CDR3 length: 15 residues. Germline CDR1 SGHRS, CDR2 YFSETQ. With 1 base removed from V and 3 bases from J, the gap between germline ends came to 12 bases. CDR3 coding DNA: TGCGCCAGCAGCTTGTTGTTAGGCCCGACAGATACGCAGTATTTT. It encodes CASSLLLGPTDTQYF.

The V call is TRBV20-1, the J call TRBJ2-1, with 9 nucleotides matching TRBD2. CDR3 length: 17 amino acids. Trimming at V came to 2 bases and at J to 0 bases, leaving 8 bases not matched to a gene. Germline V lookup: CDR1 DFQATT, CDR2 SNEGSKA (reference sequence). CDR3 sequence (DNA): TGCAGTGCTAGAAGTTATAGCGGGGGAGACTCCTACAATGAGCAGTTCTTC. Translated, it gives CSARSYSGGDSYNEQFF.

In this sample, this clonotype turned up many times. The chain carries TRBV5-8 and TRBJ2-5; 8 positions agree with TRBD1. This CDR3 contains 14 residues. V dropped 4 bases and J dropped 5; count of bases not matched to a gene: 7. Germline-derived CDR1 and CDR2 are SGHTS and YDEGEE. The CDR3 nucleotides read TGTGCCAGCAGCGCCAGACAGGGGTCGGAGACCCAGTACTTC. This gives the protein CASSARQGSETQYF. Together with reference TRBV5-8 and TRBJ2-5, the CDR3 gives the full variable domain: EAGVTQSPTHLIKTRGQQATLRCSPISGHTSVYWYQQALGLGLQFLLWYDEGEERNRGNFPPRFSGRQFPNYSSELNVNALELEDSALYLCASSARQGSETQYFGPGTRLLVL.

This clonotype was picked up many times. V gene TRBV6-1 combines with J gene TRBJ2-7; 7 nucleotides align to TRBD1. V lost 7 bases to trimming and J lost 0 bases; unmatched junction nucleotides: 6. The CDR3 covers 14 residues. CDR1 MNHNS and CDR2 SASEGT come from the germline V gene. The CDR3 loop is CASNTGDSSYEQYF. For the CDR3, the DNA is TGTGCCAGCAACACCGGGGACAGCTCCTACGAGCAGTACTTC.

This clonotype was detected only a few times. The genes are TRBV7-2 and TRBJ2-1, with TRBD1 as a possible D gene (6 bases). CDR3 length: 13 residues. Per the germline V gene, CDR1 is SGHTA and CDR2 is FQGNSA. Trimming took off 4 bases at V and 10 bases at J, with 14 bases between the two ends. CDR3 region: CASSSGQTTEQFF. In DNA form, the CDR3 reads TGTGCCAGCAGCTCCGGACAGACTACGGAGCAGTTCTTC.

The chain joins TRBV6-1 to TRBJ1-2, with a weak D call TRBD1 (6 bases). The V and J ends lost 2 bases and 7 bases respectively, with 20 bases between them. The CDR3 has 16 amino acids. Germline V CDR1 and CDR2: MNHNS, SASEGT. CDR3 residues: CASSERGRGGKAGYTF. CDR3 coding DNA: TGTGCCAGCAGTGAACGAGGGAGGGGGGGGAAAGCTGGCTACACCTTC.

V and J are TRBV18 and TRBJ2-7; D perhaps matches TRBD2 (5 bases). In germline, CDR1 is KGHSH, CDR2 LQKENI. V lost 4 bases and J 7 bases, leaving 14 bases between the germline ends. The CDR3 length is 13 residues. The CDR3 here is CASSLKAGDEQYF. CDR3 bases: TGTGCCAGCTCACTGAAGGCGGGCGATGAGCAGTACTTC.

In this sample, this clonotype turned up a few times. V and J are TRBV2 and TRBJ1-5; D is possibly TRBD1 (5 bases). CDR3 size: 13 residues. With 6 bases removed from V and 5 bases from J, the gap between germline ends came to 11 bases. CDR1 and CDR2 (germline): SNHLY, FYNNEI. CDR3 sequence (DNA): TGTGCCAGCAGACAGGACGGTGATCAGCCCCAGCATTTT. Protein: CASRQDGDQPQHF.

This clonotype was seen repeatedly, ten times or more. The chain has TRBV11-2 and TRBJ2-4; D is unresolved. Germline V gene sequence: CDR1 SGHAT, CDR2 FQNNGV. Trimming took 4 bases from V and 4 from J, leaving 14 bases between them. The CDR3 extends over 15 amino acids. CDR3 DNA sequence: TGTGCCAGCAGCTGGGGATCTAACGTTAAAAACATTCAGTACTTC. As protein: CASSWGSNVKNIQYF.

This clonotype was seen only a few times. The chain combines TRBV5-5 with TRBJ1-5; the match to TRBD1 covers 10 bases. The CDR3 runs 19 residues. Looked up from germline, CDR1 is SGHKS and CDR2 is YYEKEE (reference sequence). Trimming removed 3 bases from V and 2 bases from J; junction bases left unmatched: 14. The CDR3 sequence: CASSSNKTGGAGCNQPQHF. CDR3 sequence (DNA): TGTGCCAGCAGCTCTAATAAGACAGGGGGCGCGGGCTGCAATCAGCCCCAGCATTTT.

Concerning this clonotype: This could be a read error, since a much larger clone is one nucleotide away. CDR3 protein: CASSQDYVNIEAFF. The CDR3 DNA reads TGTGCCAGCAGCCAAGACTACGTAAACATTGAAGCTTTCTTT. The chain combines TRBV3-1 with TRBJ1-1; D unresolved. The CDR3 loop spans 14 amino acids. Germline V CDR1 and CDR2: LGHDT, YNNKEL (reference sequence).

Comments on this clonotype: One end of the junction fails to match germline, which may point to a read error. CDR3 DNA: TGTGCCAGCAGTTACCTCCAAGAGAATGAAGAACTGTTTTTT. Amino acid sequence: CASSYLQENEELFF. The V and J genes are TRBV6-2 or TRBV6-3 and TRBJ1-4; D uncertain. The CDR3 is made up of 14 amino acids. Germline V gene lookup returns CDR1 MNHEY and CDR2 SVGEGT.

CDR3 region: CSVEFRVGTDTQYF. CDR3 in DNA: TGCAGCGTTGAATTCCGGGTTGGTACAGATACGCAGTATTTT. The chain has TRBV29-1 and TRBJ2-3; D not certain. The germline V and J ends were trimmed by 2 bases and 3 bases, with 12 bases remaining between them. The CDR3 has 14 amino acids. Germline CDR1 reads SQVTM; CDR2 reads ANQGSEA.

This clonotype appeared many times. This chain links TRBV27 with TRBJ2-7, with TRBD1 identical over 11 bases. The CDR3 has 16 residues. The V gene end was trimmed by 7 bases and the J gene end by 2 bases; junction bases not matched to a gene: 10. Germline CDR1 is MNHEY and CDR2 is SMNVEV (reference sequence). CDR3: CASTRTGGVIAYEQYF. The CDR3 bases are TGTGCCAGCACCCGGACAGGGGGCGTCATCGCCTACGAGCAGTACTTC.

V and J are TRBV7-9 and TRBJ2-2; D might be TRBD1 (6 bases). The CDR3 has 15 residues. CDR1 and CDR2 from the germline V gene are SEHNR and FQNEAQ (reference sequence). Trimming took off 6 bases at V and 2 bases at J, with 13 bases between the two ends. The CDR3 region has the DNA TGTGCCAGCAGACATACAGGGTACAACACCGGGGAGCTGTTTTTT. It specifies CASRHTGYNTGELFF. Combining the CDR3 with reference TRBV7-9 and TRBJ2-2 gives the whole variable domain DTGVSQNPRHKITKRGQNVTFRCDPISEHNRLYWYRQTLGQGPEFLTYFQNEAQLEKSRLLSDRFSAERPKGSFSTLEIQRTEQGDSAMYLCASRHTGYNTGELFFGEGSRLTVL.

This clonotype was counted only a few times. The chain is built from TRBV20-1 and TRBJ1-1; 7 positions agree with TRBD1. The V segment lost 3 bases and the J segment 10 bases; nucleotides outside the gene matches: 8. Germline lookup yields CDR1 DFQATT and CDR2 SNEGSKA (reference sequence). CDR3 length equals 12 residues. The CDR3 loop reads CSAREQGLGAFF. The CDR3 DNA reads as TGCAGTGCTAGGGAACAGGGGCTTGGAGCTTTCTTT.

This clonotype was picked up a small number of times. The rearrangement links TRBV5-6 to TRBJ2-7; D not resolved. Germline CDR1 and CDR2: SGHDT and YYEEEE. The V end lost 1 base, the J end lost 5 bases, and 10 bases lay between the germline ends. CDR3 length equals 13 residues. The CDR3 is CASSLYNLHEQYF. The CDR3 DNA is TGTGCCAGCAGCTTGTACAATCTCCACGAGCAGTACTTC.

The rearrangement joins TRBV20-1 to TRBJ2-3; D is possibly TRBD2 (6 bases). CDR1 DFQATT and CDR2 SNEGSKA come from the germline V gene (reference sequence). V was cut by 1 base and J by 4 bases, with 15 bases left in between. CDR3 length equals 15 residues. The CDR3 DNA reads as TGCAGTGCTAGAGGTGGAGCGGAGGGTGCAGATACGCAGTATTTT. Translation gives CSARGGAEGADTQYF.

This clonotype was observed a few times. The chain couples TRBV5-1 to TRBJ1-4; D not resolved. The V gene lost 10 bases and the J gene lost 4 bases, with 11 bases spanning the gap. Germline values: CDR1 SGHRS, CDR2 YFSETQ. CDR3 size: 12 residues. Written as DNA, the CDR3 is TGCGCCTCACGTCGGCTTAATGAAAAACTGTTTTTT. It yields the protein CASRRLNEKLFF.